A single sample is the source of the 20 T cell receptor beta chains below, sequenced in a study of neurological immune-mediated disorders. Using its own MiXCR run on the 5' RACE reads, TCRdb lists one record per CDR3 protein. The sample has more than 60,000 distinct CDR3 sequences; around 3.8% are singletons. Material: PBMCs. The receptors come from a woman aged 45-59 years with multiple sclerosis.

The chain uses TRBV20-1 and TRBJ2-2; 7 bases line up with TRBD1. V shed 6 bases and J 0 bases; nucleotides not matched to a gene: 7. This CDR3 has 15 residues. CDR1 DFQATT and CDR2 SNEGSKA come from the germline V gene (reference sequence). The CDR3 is CSAQPGTANTGELFF. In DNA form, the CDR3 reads TGCAGTGCGCAGCCCGGGACAGCGAACACCGGGGAGCTGTTTTTT.

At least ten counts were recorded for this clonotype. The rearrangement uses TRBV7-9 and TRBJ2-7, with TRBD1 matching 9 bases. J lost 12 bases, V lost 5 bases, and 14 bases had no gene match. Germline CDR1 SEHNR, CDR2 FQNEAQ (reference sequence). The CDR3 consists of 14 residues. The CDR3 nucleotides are TGTGCCAGCAGCGACTTCGGGGACAGGGTGTATCTGTACTTC. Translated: CASSDFGDRVYLYF.

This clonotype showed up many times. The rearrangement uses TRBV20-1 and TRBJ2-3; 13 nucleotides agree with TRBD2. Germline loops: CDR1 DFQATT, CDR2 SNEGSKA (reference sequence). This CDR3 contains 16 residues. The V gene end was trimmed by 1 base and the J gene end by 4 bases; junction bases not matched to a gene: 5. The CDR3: CSARGGTSGNADTQYF. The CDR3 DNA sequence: TGCAGTGCTAGAGGTGGGACTAGCGGGAACGCAGATACGCAGTATTTT.

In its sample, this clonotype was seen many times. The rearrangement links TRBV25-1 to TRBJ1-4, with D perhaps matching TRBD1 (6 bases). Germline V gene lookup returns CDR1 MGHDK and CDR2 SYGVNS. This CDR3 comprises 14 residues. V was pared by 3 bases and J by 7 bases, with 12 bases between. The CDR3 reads CASSDKQGLEKLFF. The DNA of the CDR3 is TGTGCCAGCAGTGATAAACAGGGCCTTGAAAAACTGTTTTTT.

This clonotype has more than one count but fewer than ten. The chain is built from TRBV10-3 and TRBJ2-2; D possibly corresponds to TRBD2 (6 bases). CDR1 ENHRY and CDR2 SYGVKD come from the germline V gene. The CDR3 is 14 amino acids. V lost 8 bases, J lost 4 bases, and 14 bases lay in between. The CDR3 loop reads CAIGGGQITGELFF. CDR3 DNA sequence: TGTGCCATCGGTGGAGGGCAGATCACCGGGGAGCTGTTTTTT.

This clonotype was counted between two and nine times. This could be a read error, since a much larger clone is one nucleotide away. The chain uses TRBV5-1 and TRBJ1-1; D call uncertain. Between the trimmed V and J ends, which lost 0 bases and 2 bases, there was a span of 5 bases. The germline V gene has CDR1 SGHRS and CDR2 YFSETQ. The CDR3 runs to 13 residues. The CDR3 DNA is TGCGCCAGCAGCTTGGGAAATAACACTGAAGCTTTCTTT. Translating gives CASSLGNNTEAFF.

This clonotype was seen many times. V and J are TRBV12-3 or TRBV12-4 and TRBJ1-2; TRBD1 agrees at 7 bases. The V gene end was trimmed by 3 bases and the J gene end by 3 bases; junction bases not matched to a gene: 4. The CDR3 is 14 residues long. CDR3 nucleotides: TGTGCCAGCAGTTTCGAGACAGGGCACTATGGCTACACCTTC. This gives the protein CASSFETGHYGYTF.

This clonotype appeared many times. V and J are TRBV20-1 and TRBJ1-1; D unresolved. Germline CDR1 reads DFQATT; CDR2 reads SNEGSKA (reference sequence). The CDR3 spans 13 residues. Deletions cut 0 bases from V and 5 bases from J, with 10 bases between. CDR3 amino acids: CSARDARLTEAFF. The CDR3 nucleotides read TGCAGTGCTAGAGATGCGAGACTGACTGAAGCTTTCTTT.

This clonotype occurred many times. Here the CDR3 DNA reads TGTGCCAGCAGCCCTGACCGCCTCGCCGGGTCTTGGGTCTCCTACGAGCAGTACTTC. Protein sequence: CASSPDRLAGSWVSYEQYF. The chain combines TRBV3-1 with TRBJ2-7; D gene unclear. Germline CDR1 and CDR2: LGHDT and YNNKEL (reference sequence). The CDR3 extends over 19 amino acids. Trimming took 4 bases from V and 0 from J, leaving 25 bases between them.

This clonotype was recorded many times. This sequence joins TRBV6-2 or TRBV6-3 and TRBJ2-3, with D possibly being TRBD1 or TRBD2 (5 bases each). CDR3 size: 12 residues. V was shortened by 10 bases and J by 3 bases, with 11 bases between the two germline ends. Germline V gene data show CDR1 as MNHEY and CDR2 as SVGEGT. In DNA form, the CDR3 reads TGTGCCACAGCAGAGGGGACAGATACGCAGTATTTT. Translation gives CATAEGTDTQYF.

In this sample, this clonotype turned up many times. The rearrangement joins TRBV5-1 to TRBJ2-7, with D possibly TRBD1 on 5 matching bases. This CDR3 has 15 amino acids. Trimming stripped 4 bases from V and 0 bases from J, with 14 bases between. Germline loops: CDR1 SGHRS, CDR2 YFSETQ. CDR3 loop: CASSPSQGPSYEQYF. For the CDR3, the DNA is TGCGCCAGCAGCCCGAGTCAGGGCCCCTCCTACGAGCAGTACTTC.

The CDR3 sequence: CASSLAVIAGDTQYF. The CDR3, as DNA: TGTGCCAGCAGCTTGGCCGTTATAGCTGGGGATACGCAGTATTTT. The V call is TRBV5-6, the J call TRBJ2-3, with D unclear. Germline V gene data show CDR1 as SGHDT and CDR2 as YYEEEE. Between the trimmed V and J ends, which lost 0 bases and 6 bases, there was a span of 14 bases. CDR3 length: 15 amino acids.

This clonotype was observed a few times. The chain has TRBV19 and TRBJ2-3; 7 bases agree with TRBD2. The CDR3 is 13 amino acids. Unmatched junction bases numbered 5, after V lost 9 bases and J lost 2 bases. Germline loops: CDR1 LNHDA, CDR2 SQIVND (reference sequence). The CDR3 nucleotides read TGTGCCAGCCGAGCGGGATACACAGATACGCAGTATTTT. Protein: CASRAGYTDTQYF.

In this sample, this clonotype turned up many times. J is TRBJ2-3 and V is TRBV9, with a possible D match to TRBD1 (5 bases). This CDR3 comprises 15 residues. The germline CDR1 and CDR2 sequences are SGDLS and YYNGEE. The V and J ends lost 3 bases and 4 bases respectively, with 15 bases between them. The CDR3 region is CASSASATTADTQYF. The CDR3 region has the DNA TGTGCCAGCAGCGCATCGGCCACGACAGCAGATACGCAGTATTTT.

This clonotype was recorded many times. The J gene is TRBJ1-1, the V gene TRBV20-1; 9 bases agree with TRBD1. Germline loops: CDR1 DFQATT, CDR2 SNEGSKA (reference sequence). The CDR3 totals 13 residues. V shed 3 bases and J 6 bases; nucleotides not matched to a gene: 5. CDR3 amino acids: CSASGTGWAEAFF. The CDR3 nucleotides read TGCAGTGCTAGTGGGACAGGGTGGGCTGAAGCTTTCTTT.

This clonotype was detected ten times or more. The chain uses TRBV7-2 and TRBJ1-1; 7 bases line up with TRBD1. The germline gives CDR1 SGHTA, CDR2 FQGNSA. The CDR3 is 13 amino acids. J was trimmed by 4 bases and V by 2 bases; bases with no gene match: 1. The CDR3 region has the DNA TGTGCCAGCAGCTTATGGGACAGCACTGAAGCTTTCTTT. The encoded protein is CASSLWDSTEAFF.

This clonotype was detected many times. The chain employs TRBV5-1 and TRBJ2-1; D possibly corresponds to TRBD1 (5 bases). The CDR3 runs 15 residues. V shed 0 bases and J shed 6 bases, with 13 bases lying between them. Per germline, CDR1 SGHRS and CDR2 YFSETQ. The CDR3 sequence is CASSLGPTVINEQFF. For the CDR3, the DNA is TGCGCCAGCAGCTTGGGGCCGACAGTTATCAATGAGCAGTTCTTC.

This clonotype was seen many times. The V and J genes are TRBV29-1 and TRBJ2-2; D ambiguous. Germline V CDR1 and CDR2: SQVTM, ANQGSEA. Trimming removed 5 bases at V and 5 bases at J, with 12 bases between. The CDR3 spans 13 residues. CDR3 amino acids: CSVPSGGTGELFF. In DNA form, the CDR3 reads TGCAGCGTTCCCTCGGGTGGGACCGGGGAGCTGTTTTTT.

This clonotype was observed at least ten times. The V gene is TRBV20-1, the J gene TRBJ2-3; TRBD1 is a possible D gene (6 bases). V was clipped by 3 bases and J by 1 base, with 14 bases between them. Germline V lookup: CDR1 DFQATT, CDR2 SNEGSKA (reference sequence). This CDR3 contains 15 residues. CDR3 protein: CSASYVEGGTDTQYF. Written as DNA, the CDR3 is TGCAGTGCTAGTTATGTCGAGGGGGGCACAGATACGCAGTATTTT.

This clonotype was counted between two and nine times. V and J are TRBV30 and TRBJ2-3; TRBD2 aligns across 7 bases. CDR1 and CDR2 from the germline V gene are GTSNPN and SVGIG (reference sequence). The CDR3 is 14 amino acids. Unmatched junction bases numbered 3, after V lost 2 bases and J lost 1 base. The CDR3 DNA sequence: TGTGCCTGGAGTCCTCGGGGGGGCACAGATACGCAGTATTTT. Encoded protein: CAWSPRGGTDTQYF.